The 15 T cell receptor beta chains listed next were all sequenced from one sample in a study of T cell responses to AZD1222 COVID-19 vaccine. The protocol was immunoSEQ multiplex PCR, while the TCRdb copy is restricted to in-frame clones and leaves out a portion. The profile shows 90,000 or so clones, about nine tenths of them singletons. The specimen was peripheral blood, collected 28 days after the second AZD1222 dose. The receptors here all came from an adult who received the AZD1222 COVID-19 vaccine.

The chain joins TRBV9 to TRBJ1-1, with D possibly TRBD1 on 6 matching bases. CDR1 is SGDLS, CDR2 YYNGEE, per germline. Trimming removed 0 bases at V and 5 bases at J, with 14 bases between. This CDR3 is 15 amino acids long. As DNA, the CDR3 is TGTGCCAGCAGCGTAGGGGATTCAGGGGTTACTGAAGCTTTCTTT. Amino acid sequence: CASSVGDSGVTEAFF.

The chain couples TRBV11-3 to TRBJ1-2; the D gene is possibly TRBD1 (5 bases). CDR1 and CDR2 (germline): SGHNT, YENEEA. The V gene lost 3 bases and the J gene lost 1 base, with 12 bases spanning the gap. This CDR3 contains 15 residues. For the CDR3, the DNA is TGTGCCAGCAGCTTGCAGGGTCCCAGTAACTATGGCTACACCTTC. Translation: CASSLQGPSNYGYTF.

The chain has TRBV19 and TRBJ1-5, with 8 nucleotides matching TRBD1. Germline-derived CDR1 and CDR2 are LNHDA and SQIVND (reference sequence). Trimming at V came to 6 bases and at J to 6 bases, leaving 10 bases not matched to a gene. CDR3 length: 15 amino acids. Written as DNA, the CDR3 is TGTGCCAGTAGAGAGGGACAGGCCCTTGGTCAGCCCCAGCATTTT. Amino acid sequence: CASREGQALGQPQHF. Combining the CDR3 with reference TRBV19 and TRBJ1-5 gives the whole variable domain DGGITQSPKYLFRKEGQNVTLSCEQNLNHDAMYWYRQDPGQGLRLIYYSQIVNDFQKGDIAEGYSVSREKKESFPLTVTSAQKNPTAFYLCASREGQALGQPQHFGDGTRLSIL.

This clone was counted only a few times. The chain uses TRBV12-3 or TRBV12-4 and TRBJ1-2; D not certain. The CDR3 is made up of 13 amino acids. Deletions cut 6 bases from V and 0 bases from J, with 8 bases between. In DNA, the CDR3 is TGTGCCAGCAGGCCGGATCCTAACTATGGCTACACCTTC. Its translation is CASRPDPNYGYTF.

This clone was counted only a few times. Here the CDR3 reads CASSLGQGAVGLFF. The CDR3 DNA reads TGCGCCAGCAGCTTGGGACAGGGAGCCGTCGGACTGTTTTTT. V is TRBV5-1 and J is TRBJ1-4, with 7 bases fitting TRBD1. From germline, CDR1 is SGHRS and CDR2 YFSETQ. V lost 0 bases to trimming and J lost 13 bases; unmatched junction nucleotides: 9. The CDR3 runs 14 residues.

As DNA, the CDR3 is TGTGCCAGCAGTGACTCGCTAGTTACCAATGAGCAGTTCTTC. Translating gives CASSDSLVTNEQFF. The chain combines TRBV6-4 with TRBJ2-1, with no clear D. The CDR3 loop spans 14 amino acids. The germline gives CDR1 MRHNA, CDR2 SNTAGT. V was pared by 0 bases and J by 6 bases, with 9 bases between.

V gene TRBV7-9 combines with J gene TRBJ2-3; 10 nucleotides align to TRBD2. From germline, CDR1 is SEHNR and CDR2 FQNEAQ (reference sequence). The V gene end was trimmed by 4 bases and the J gene end by 6 bases; junction bases not matched to a gene: 4. The CDR3 covers 14 residues. The CDR3 DNA follows: TGTGCCAGCAGCTGGACTAGCGGAGGGGATACGCAGTATTTT. Translated: CASSWTSGGDTQYF. Full variable domain (missing parts from reference TRBV7-9 and TRBJ2-3): DTGVSQNPRHKITKRGQNVTFRCDPISEHNRLYWYRQTLGQGPEFLTYFQNEAQLEKSRLLSDRFSAERPKGSFSTLEIQRTEQGDSAMYLCASSWTSGGDTQYFGPGTRLTVL.

J is TRBJ2-3 and V is TRBV4-1; no reliable D call. Trimming took off 0 bases at V and 0 bases at J, with 7 bases between the two ends. The CDR3 has 15 residues. Germline values: CDR1 MGHRA, CDR2 YSYEKL. The CDR3 loop is CASSQDSSSTDTQYF. The CDR3, as DNA: TGCGCCAGCAGCCAAGATAGCTCTAGCACAGATACGCAGTATTTT.

This clone was picked up one time. The chain has TRBV4-1 and TRBJ2-2; D possibly uses TRBD1 or TRBD2 (5 bases each). The CDR3 sequence is 17 residues long. Germline lookup yields CDR1 MGHRA and CDR2 YSYEKL. V gave up 0 bases and J gave up 5 bases, with 16 bases separating them. The CDR3 loop reads CASSQDLGGGRTGELFF. CDR3 sequence (DNA): TGCGCCAGCAGCCAAGATCTTGGGGGTGGTAGAACCGGGGAGCTGTTTTTT.

V usage is TRBV27 and J usage is TRBJ1-1, with D possibly TRBD1 on 6 matching bases. This CDR3 is 15 amino acids long. Trimming removed 2 bases from V and 2 bases from J, with 12 bases in between. Germline CDR1 is MNHEY and CDR2 is SMNVEV (reference sequence). The DNA for the CDR3 is TGTGCCAGCAGTTTAATAACAGGGAGAAACACTGAAGCTTTCTTT. It codes for CASSLITGRNTEAFF.

The rearrangement links TRBV28 to TRBJ1-2; 7 bases agree with TRBD1. Germline assignment: CDR1 MDHEN and CDR2 SYDVKM. With V trimmed by 6 bases and J by 4 bases, 8 bases remained unmatched. The length of the CDR3 is 14 residues. The CDR3 nucleotides are TGTGCCAGCAGGTCGCAGGGGGTGTCCTATGGCTACACCTTC. It yields the protein CASRSQGVSYGYTF.

The chain couples TRBV5-1 to TRBJ1-2; no definite D call. Germline-derived CDR1 and CDR2 are SGHRS and YFSETQ. This CDR3 is built from 13 residues. Trimming shortened V by 0 bases and J by 3 bases, and 6 bases separated the two germline ends. The CDR3 region is CASSLDRYYGYTF. CDR3 bases: TGCGCCAGCAGCTTGGACAGATACTATGGCTACACCTTC. The whole variable domain, remainder taken from reference TRBV5-1 and TRBJ1-2, is KAGVTQTPRYLIKTRGQQVTLSCSPISGHRSVSWYQQTPGQGLQFLFEYFSETQRNKGNFPGRFSGRQFSNSRSEMNVSTLELGDSALYLCASSLDRYYGYTFGSGTRLTVV.

The chain has TRBV11-2 and TRBJ2-7; 7 nucleotides align to TRBD2. CDR3 length: 16 amino acids. V gave up 5 bases and J gave up 0 bases; unmatched junction bases: 10. CDR1 SGHAT and CDR2 FQNNGV come from the germline V gene. DNA of the CDR3: TGTGCCAGCAGCGGGGGAGGGTTCGGGTTCTCCTACGAGCAGTACTTC. Amino acid sequence: CASSGGGFGFSYEQYF.

This chain links TRBV11-2 with TRBJ1-2; no definite D call. The CDR3 is 17 amino acids. Trimming cost V 5 bases and J 0 bases, with 19 bases left between them. In germline, CDR1 is SGHAT, CDR2 FQNNGV. The CDR3 DNA is TGTGCCAGCAGCGCCTTCCAGACGGCCTCTACTAACTATGGCTACACCTTC. Protein sequence: CASSAFQTASTNYGYTF.

The chain carries TRBV30 and TRBJ1-1; D is perhaps TRBD1 (6 bases). The germline gives CDR1 GTSNPN, CDR2 SVGIG (reference sequence). This CDR3 is built from 15 residues. V shed 1 base and J shed 1 base, with 13 bases lying between them. The CDR3 protein is CAWSGGPWGNTEAFF. In DNA form, the CDR3 reads TGTGCCTGGAGTGGGGGGCCCTGGGGGAACACTGAAGCTTTCTTT.